Shown below are 26 T cell receptor beta chains from a single sample sequenced in a study of CD8+ T cells in alopecia areata. Treatment meaning: oral pan-JAK inhibitor, 5-10 mg twice daily. Sequencing templates came from extracted RNA that was reverse transcribed into cDNA. TCRdb keeps only in-frame clones here, not all; method: immunoSEQ multiplex PCR. The sample lists about 200,000 clones; roughly 50% were seen once. Specimen: CD4+ T cells sorted from blood, collected at week 24, from a patient treated with tofacitinib. Receptors originate from a human donor with alopecia areata.

This rearrangement joins TRBV6-5 to TRBJ2-7, with 9 bases matching TRBD2. There are 14 residues in the CDR3. V gave up 6 bases and J gave up 6 bases; unmatched junction bases: 9. Germline CDR1 reads MNHEY; CDR2 reads SVGAGI. The CDR3 loop reads CASSTGTSNGEQYF. CDR3 DNA: TGTGCCAGCAGCACCGGGACTAGCAACGGCGAGCAGTACTTC.

The V call is TRBV4-1, the J call TRBJ2-5; D possibly uses TRBD1 or TRBD2 (5 bases each). The CDR3 length is 15 residues. V was trimmed by 1 base and J by 3 bases, leaving 12 bases between them. Germline lookup yields CDR1 MGHRA and CDR2 YSYEKL. DNA for the CDR3: TGCGCCAGCAGCCAAGGGGGACCGATGAAAGAGACCCAGTACTTC. Protein product: CASSQGGPMKETQYF.

The J gene is TRBJ1-5, the V gene TRBV19; D unclear. The V end was cut by 7 bases, the J end by 4 bases, with 8 bases between. CDR3 length: 12 residues. CDR1 LNHDA and CDR2 SQIVND come from the germline V gene (reference sequence). The CDR3 region is CASTWSNQPQHF. CDR3 DNA: TGTGCCAGTACATGGTCTAATCAGCCCCAGCATTTT.

V is TRBV5-1 and J is TRBJ2-5; unclear D gene. Trimming removed 3 bases from V and 5 bases from J, with 11 bases in between. Germline V gene data show CDR1 as SGHRS and CDR2 as YFSETQ. The CDR3 contains 13 residues. CDR3 loop: CASSSQLRETQYF. CDR3 coding DNA: TGCGCCAGCAGCTCCCAACTTCGGGAGACCCAGTACTTC.

The gene calls are TRBV5-1 and TRBJ2-7; a possible D gene is TRBD2 (5 bases). Trimming left V 3 bases short and J 3 bases short, with 10 bases between. This CDR3 has 13 amino acids. CDR1 is SGHRS, CDR2 YFSETQ, per germline. The CDR3 nucleotides read TGCGCCAGCAGCTCCAACGGGATCTACGAGCAGTACTTC. Its translation: CASSSNGIYEQYF.

The chain recombines TRBV2 with TRBJ2-1; D ambiguous. This CDR3 has 15 amino acids. Germline V lookup: CDR1 SNHLY, CDR2 FYNNEI. V was trimmed by 7 bases and J by 5 bases, leaving 18 bases between them. The CDR3 DNA is TGTGCCAGCACGACGGGCCTCGGCCTAGACAATGAGCAGTTCTTC. It encodes CASTTGLGLDNEQFF.

This chain connects TRBV19 to TRBJ2-5, with D perhaps given as TRBD1 or TRBD2 (5 bases each). CDR3 length: 14 residues. Trimming removed 1 base from V and 4 bases from J, with 10 bases in between. Germline assignment: CDR1 LNHDA and CDR2 SQIVND (reference sequence). As DNA, the CDR3 is TGTGCCAGTAGTATAGGGGGGTTTGGAGAGACCCAGTACTTC. Translation gives CASSIGGFGETQYF.

The chain has TRBV4-1 and TRBJ2-1; perhaps D is TRBD1 or TRBD2 (5 bases each). V was trimmed by 2 bases and J by 0 bases, leaving 8 bases between them. The CDR3 sequence is 15 residues long. From germline, CDR1 is MGHRA and CDR2 YSYEKL. CDR3 sequence: CASSQRGLSYNEQFF. CDR3 coding DNA: TGCGCCAGCAGCCAACGGGGCCTCTCCTACAATGAGCAGTTCTTC.

This clone was seen more than once but under ten times. This chain uses TRBV9 with TRBJ2-7; D not resolved. Trimming shortened V by 4 bases and J by 6 bases, and 14 bases separated the two germline ends. Germline CDR1 reads SGDLS; CDR2 reads YYNGEE. CDR3 length equals 13 residues. The DNA for the CDR3 is TGTGCCAGCAGCCTCTTATCGTTCGGCGAGCAGTACTTC. Translating it yields CASSLLSFGEQYF.

The chain links TRBV4-1 to TRBJ2-6; D uncertain. Between the trimmed V and J ends, which lost 2 bases and 0 bases, there was a span of 8 bases. The germline V gene encodes CDR1 MGHRA and CDR2 YSYEKL. CDR3 length equals 16 residues. CDR3 bases: TGCGCCAGCAGCCAAAGTATCGGCTCTGGGGCCAACGTCCTGACTTTC. This sequence encodes CASSQSIGSGANVLTF.

The gene calls are TRBV4-2 and TRBJ1-6; no clear D gene. Germline CDR1 and CDR2: LGHNA and YNFKEQ. CDR3 length: 16 amino acids. Trimming took 0 bases from V and 6 from J, leaving 12 bases between them. This chain's CDR3 is CASSQDLSTANSPLHF. The CDR3 nucleotides read TGTGCCAGCAGCCAAGATCTGAGTACAGCTAATTCACCCCTCCACTTT.

The gene calls are TRBV19 and TRBJ2-3, with 12 nucleotides matching TRBD1. The CDR3 sequence is 20 residues long. Germline CDR1 and CDR2: LNHDA and SQIVND (reference sequence). V trimming: 1 base; J trimming: 3 bases; junction bases outside the gene matches: 14. CDR3 sequence (DNA): TGTGCCAGTAGTATAGGTCCCTCGGGACAGGGGGCAGAGAAAACAGATACGCAGTATTTT. Protein product: CASSIGPSGQGAEKTDTQYF.

The rearrangement links TRBV23-1 to TRBJ2-7; D possibly corresponds to TRBD2 (6 bases). TRBV23-1 carries the ORF label, with uncertain function. The germline V and J ends were trimmed by 3 bases and 6 bases, with 21 bases remaining between them. The CDR3 runs to 16 residues. CDR3 DNA sequence: TGCGCCAGCAGTCAGGGGTTGGACCCCCAGCGGGCCGAGCAGTACTTC. This sequence encodes CASSQGLDPQRAEQYF.

The J gene is TRBJ2-1, the V gene TRBV19; 7 nucleotides line up with TRBD2. The CDR3 consists of 16 residues. CDR1 is LNHDA, CDR2 SQIVND, per germline (reference sequence). V gave up 6 bases and J gave up 7 bases; unmatched junction bases: 15. The CDR3 coding sequence is TGTGCCAGTAGCACCACAGCGGGGATAACGGGGAATGAGCAGTTCTTC. Translating gives CASSTTAGITGNEQFF.

A few counts support this clone. The rearrangement joins TRBV29-1 to TRBJ2-5, with a tentative D call TRBD1 (6 bases). Trimming took off 3 bases at V and 2 bases at J, with 16 bases between the two ends. Looked up from germline, CDR1 is SQVTM and CDR2 is ANQGSEA. The CDR3 spans 15 residues. The CDR3, as DNA: TGCAGCGTTGAGGTCCCCTTGAGGGGGCAAGAGACCCAGTACTTC. Translated, it gives CSVEVPLRGQETQYF.

The chain joins TRBV7-9 to TRBJ2-2; 8 bases map to TRBD1. The CDR3 has 17 residues. The germline CDR1 and CDR2 sequences are SEHNR and FQNEAQ (reference sequence). V shed 5 bases and J 2 bases; nucleotides not matched to a gene: 10. DNA for the CDR3: TGTGCCAGCAGCCTGGCTGCAGGGGGCGGTAACACCGGGGAGCTGTTTTTT. Protein: CASSLAAGGGNTGELFF.

The genes are TRBV6-1 and TRBJ1-1, with D unclear. The CDR3 length is 11 residues. The V gene lost 4 bases and the J gene lost 0 bases, with 0 bases spanning the gap. Germline assignment: CDR1 MNHNS and CDR2 SASEGT. CDR3 in DNA: TGTGCCAGCAGTGTGAACACTGAAGCTTTCTTT. It codes for CASSVNTEAFF.

J is TRBJ1-1 and V is TRBV14; D perhaps matches TRBD1 (5 bases). CDR3 size: 13 residues. Germline loops: CDR1 SGHDN, CDR2 FVKESK. Trimming took off 8 bases at V and 2 bases at J, with 12 bases between the two ends. CDR3 residues: CASVGRVNTEAFF. CDR3 nucleotides: TGTGCCAGCGTCGGCAGGGTCAACACTGAAGCTTTCTTT.

The CDR3 loop is CASSQGLAGSSYEQYF. As DNA, the CDR3 is TGTGCCAGCAGCCAAGGGTTAGCTGGGAGCTCCTACGAGCAGTACTTC. J is TRBJ2-7 and V is TRBV4-2, with a weak D call TRBD2 (5 bases). V was clipped by 1 base and J by 0 bases, with 13 bases between them. Germline V gene lookup returns CDR1 LGHNA and CDR2 YNFKEQ. The CDR3 spans 16 residues.

This chain links TRBV19 with TRBJ2-1; perhaps TRBD2 as D (6 bases). This CDR3 has 16 residues. V lost 3 bases, J lost 0 bases, and 12 bases lay in between. Germline V CDR1 and CDR2: LNHDA, SQIVND (reference sequence). CDR3 sequence: CASSIRDGSSYNEQFF. In DNA, the CDR3 is TGTGCCAGTAGTATTAGGGACGGGAGCTCCTACAATGAGCAGTTCTTC.

The rearrangement joins TRBV11-2 to TRBJ2-3; unclear D gene. Germline CDR1 and CDR2: SGHAT and FQNNGV. V was clipped by 1 base and J by 0 bases, with 14 bases between them. The CDR3 consists of 17 residues. Here the CDR3 DNA reads TGTGCCAGCAGCTTAGTTGGCTCCATCTATAGCACAGATACGCAGTATTTT. Its translation: CASSLVGSIYSTDTQYF. The full variable domain, completed using reference TRBV11-2 and TRBJ2-3, is EAGVAQSPRYKIIEKRQSVAFWCNPISGHATLYWYQQILGQGPKLLIQFQNNGVVDDSQLPKDRFSAERLKGVDSTLKIQPAKLEDSAVYLCASSLVGSIYSTDTQYFGPGTRLTVL.

The chain joins TRBV4-2 to TRBJ2-7; D is perhaps TRBD1 (5 bases). The V and J ends lost 0 bases and 5 bases respectively, with 8 bases between them. There are 13 residues in the CDR3. The V gene's germline CDR1 is LGHNA and CDR2 YNFKEQ. The CDR3 loop reads CASSQDLGDEQYF. CDR3 nucleotides: TGTGCCAGCAGCCAAGATCTAGGGGACGAGCAGTACTTC.

This clone was recorded a few times. V and J are TRBV4-3 and TRBJ2-2, with D possibly being TRBD2 (6 bases). The CDR3 is 18 residues long. The germline CDR1 and CDR2 sequences are LGHNA and YSLEER. The V end lost 0 bases, the J end lost 1 base, and 15 bases lay between the germline ends. CDR3 in DNA: TGCGCCAGCAGCCAAGATTTCCTAGGGACTCAGAACACCGGGGAGCTGTTTTTT. Its protein is CASSQDFLGTQNTGELFF.

The J gene is TRBJ2-3, the V gene TRBV29-1; 8 bases match TRBD1. The V segment lost 6 bases and the J segment 5 bases; nucleotides outside the gene matches: 1. The CDR3 sequence is 11 residues long. The germline gives CDR1 SQVTM, CDR2 ANQGSEA. The CDR3 region is CSVTGGDTQYF. The DNA for the CDR3 is TGCAGCGTAACAGGGGGAGATACGCAGTATTTT.

This rearrangement joins TRBV10-3 to TRBJ2-7, with D perhaps TRBD1 or TRBD2 (5 bases each). V was clipped by 6 bases and J by 4 bases, with 10 bases between them. CDR3 length: 12 amino acids. Per the germline V gene, CDR1 is ENHRY and CDR2 is SYGVKD. CDR3 sequence: CAIRGTDYEQYF. CDR3 nucleotides: TGTGCCATCAGAGGGACCGATTACGAGCAGTACTTC.

The chain carries TRBV5-6 and TRBJ1-2; possibly TRBD1 for D (6 bases). V was clipped by 2 bases and J by 2 bases, with 13 bases between them. This CDR3 region has 15 residues. Germline CDR1 and CDR2: SGHDT and YYEEEE. The CDR3 DNA follows: TGTGCCAGCAGCTTCATTGACAGGAGGAACTATGGCTACACCTTC. This translates into CASSFIDRRNYGYTF.